This is a list of T cell receptor beta chains from one sample in a study of control samples from healthy donors and cancer patients. The protocol was immunoSEQ multiplex PCR, while the TCRdb copy is restricted to in-frame clones and leaves out a portion. Of approximately 190,000 clones detected, 91% appear once; the ten largest clones hold 1.5% to 2%. The sample comprised blood. These receptors originate from a man aged 25 to 40 in good health. Each CDR3 is given with its conserved first and last residue. The D gene is left open where the match is weak. Clone size is shown for a subset of rows, as once, few, many or a class of expanded clone.

TRBV27	.	.	TRBJ1-4	TGTGCCAGCAGTTTATCGAGAGGCCGAGGGCGTGGGGAGGGTGAAAAACTGTTTTTT	CASSLSRGRGRGEGEKLFF
TRBV12-3/TRBV12-4	.	once	TRBJ1-1	TGTGCCAGCAGCAGGGGAACGAACACTGAAGCTTTCTTT	CASSRGTNTEAFF
TRBV13	.	.	TRBJ1-1	TGTGCCAGCAGCTTAGGGCAGGGGTGGAACACTGAAGCTTTCTTT	CASSLGQGWNTEAFF
TRBV27	.	few	TRBJ1-2	TGTGCCAGCAGTTTAGGGGGACCTGATGGCTACACCTTC	CASSLGGPDGYTF
TRBV27	TRBD1	.	TRBJ1-1	TGTGCCAGCTGGACGTCGACCAAGGGGGCGCGCACTGAAGCTTTCTTT	CASWTSTKGARTEAFF
TRBV12-3/TRBV12-4	.	.	TRBJ1-1	TGTGCCAGCAGTACCCTTAACACTGAAGCTTTCTTT	CASSTLNTEAFF
TRBV6-5	TRBD2	once	TRBJ2-3	TGTGCCAGCATCAGTAGCGGGGGAGGCACAGATACGCAGTATTTT	CASISSGGGTDTQYF
TRBV23-1	TRBD1	.	TRBJ1-2	TGCGCCAGCAGTCAATACGGGAGGGGACAGGGGGGTATTGGCTACACCTTC	CASSQYGRGQGGIGYTF
TRBV2	TRBD1	few	TRBJ2-2	TGTGCCAGGACAGGGCCCTCGAACACCGGGGAGCTGTTTTTT	CARTGPSNTGELFF
TRBV4-1	TRBD1	.	TRBJ1-3	TGCGCCAGCAGCACCCCCGGGACAGCTGGTCTTCCTGGAAACACCATATATTTT	CASSTPGTAGLPGNTIYF
TRBV11-2	.	.	TRBJ2-3	TGTGCCAGCAGCTCCATGGGATTAAGCACAGATACGCAGTATTTT	CASSSMGLSTDTQYF
TRBV5-1	TRBD1	.	TRBJ2-1	TGCGCCAGCAGCTTCGGACAGGGGTTGGATGAGCAGTTCTTC	CASSFGQGLDEQFF
TRBV14	TRBD2	once	TRBJ2-1	TGTGCCAGCAGCCACTGGGGCGGGGGGCGTCTTTATGAGCAGTTCTTC	CASSHWGGGRLYEQFF
TRBV19	.	.	TRBJ1-6	TGTGCCAGTAGTATGACCTTCTACTCCTATAATTCACCCCTCCACTTT	CASSMTFYSYNSPLHF
TRBV27	.	.	TRBJ2-3	TGTGCCAGTGGGAGGTGGGGCATTGATACGCAGTATTTT	CASGRWGIDTQYF